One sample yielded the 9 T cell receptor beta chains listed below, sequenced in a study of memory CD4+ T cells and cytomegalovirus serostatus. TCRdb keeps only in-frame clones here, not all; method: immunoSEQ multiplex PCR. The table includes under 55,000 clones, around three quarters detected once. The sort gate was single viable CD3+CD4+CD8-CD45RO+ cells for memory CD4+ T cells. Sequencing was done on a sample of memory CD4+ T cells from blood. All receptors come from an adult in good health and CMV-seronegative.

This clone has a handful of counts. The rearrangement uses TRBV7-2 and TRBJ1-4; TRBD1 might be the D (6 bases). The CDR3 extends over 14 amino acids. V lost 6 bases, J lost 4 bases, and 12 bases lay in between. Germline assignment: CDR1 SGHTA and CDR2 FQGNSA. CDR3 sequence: CASSSDSNNEKLFF. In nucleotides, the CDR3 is TGTGCCAGCAGTTCGGACAGCAATAATGAAAAACTGTTTTTT.

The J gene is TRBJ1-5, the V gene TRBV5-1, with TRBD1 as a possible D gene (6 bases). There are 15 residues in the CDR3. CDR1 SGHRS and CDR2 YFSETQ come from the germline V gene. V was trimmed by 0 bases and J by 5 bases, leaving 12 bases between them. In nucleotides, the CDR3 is TGCGCCAGCAGCTTGGCAGGGGACGCCCATCAGCCCCAGCATTTT. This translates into CASSLAGDAHQPQHF. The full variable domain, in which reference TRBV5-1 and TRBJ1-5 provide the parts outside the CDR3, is KAGVTQTPRYLIKTRGQQVTLSCSPISGHRSVSWYQQTPGQGLQFLFEYFSETQRNKGNFPGRFSGRQFSNSRSEMNVSTLELGDSALYLCASSLAGDAHQPQHFGDGTRLSIL.

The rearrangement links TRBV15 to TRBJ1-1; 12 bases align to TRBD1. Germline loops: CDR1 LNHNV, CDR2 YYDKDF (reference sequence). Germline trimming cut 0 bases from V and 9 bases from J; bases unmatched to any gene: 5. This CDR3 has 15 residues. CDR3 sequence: CATSRDFRDRGQAFF. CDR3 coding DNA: TGTGCCACCAGCAGAGATTTTAGGGACAGGGGGCAAGCTTTCTTT.

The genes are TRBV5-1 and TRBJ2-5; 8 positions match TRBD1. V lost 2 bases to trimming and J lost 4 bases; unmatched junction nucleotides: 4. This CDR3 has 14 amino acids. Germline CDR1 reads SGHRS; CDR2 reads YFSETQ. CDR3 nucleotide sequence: TGCGCCAGCAGCTTAAGGACAGGGTCAGAGACCCAGTACTTC. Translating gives CASSLRTGSETQYF.

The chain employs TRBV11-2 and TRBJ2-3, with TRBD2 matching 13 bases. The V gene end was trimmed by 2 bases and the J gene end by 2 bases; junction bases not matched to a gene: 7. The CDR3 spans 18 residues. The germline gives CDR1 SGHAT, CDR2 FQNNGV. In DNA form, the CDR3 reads TGTGCCAGCAGCTTAAAGGGACTAGCGGGAAGACTCACAGATACGCAGTATTTT. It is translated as CASSLKGLAGRLTDTQYF.

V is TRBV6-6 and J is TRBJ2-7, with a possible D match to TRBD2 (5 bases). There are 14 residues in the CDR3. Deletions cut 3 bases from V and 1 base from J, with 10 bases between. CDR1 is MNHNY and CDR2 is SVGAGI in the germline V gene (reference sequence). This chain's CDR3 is CASSYLGRSYEQYF. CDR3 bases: TGTGCCAGCAGTTATTTAGGGAGATCCTACGAGCAGTACTTC.

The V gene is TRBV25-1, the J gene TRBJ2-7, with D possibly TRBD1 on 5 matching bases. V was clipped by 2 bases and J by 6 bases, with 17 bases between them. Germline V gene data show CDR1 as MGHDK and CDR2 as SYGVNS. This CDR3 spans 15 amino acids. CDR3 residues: CASSEPTTQGTEQYF. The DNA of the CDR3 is TGTGCCAGCAGTGAACCCACAACCCAGGGAACCGAGCAGTACTTC.

The CDR3 nucleotides are TGTGCCACCAGCAGCGGCCTTAGCAATCAGCCCCAGCATTTT. Translating gives CATSSGLSNQPQHF. J is TRBJ1-5 and V is TRBV15; D not certain. The V end lost 3 bases, the J end lost 0 bases, and 6 bases lay between the germline ends. Germline V gives CDR1 LNHNV, CDR2 YYDKDF (reference sequence). The CDR3 has 14 residues.

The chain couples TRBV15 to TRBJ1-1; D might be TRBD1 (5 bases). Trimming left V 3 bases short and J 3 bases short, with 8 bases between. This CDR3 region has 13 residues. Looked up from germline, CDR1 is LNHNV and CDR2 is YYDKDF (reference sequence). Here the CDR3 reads CATSRGRDTEAFF. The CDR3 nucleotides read TGTGCCACCAGCAGGGGCAGGGACACTGAAGCTTTCTTT.